The next 23 T cell receptor beta chains were all read from a single sample in a study of cytotoxic CD8 clonotypes in ibrutinib-treated CLL. The assay was immunoSEQ multiplex PCR, and TCRdb's table has in-frame clones only and misses some. Here the sample spans 40,000 or so clones, approximately 48% being singletons. The starting material was PBMCs, obtained before ibrutinib treatment. These receptor sequences come from a human donor with chronic lymphocytic leukemia.

This clone was found a few times. The rearrangement uses TRBV28 and TRBJ2-7; maybe TRBD1 (6 bases). Germline CDR1 and CDR2: MDHEN and SYDVKM. With 6 bases removed from V and 2 bases from J, the gap between germline ends came to 17 bases. This CDR3 contains 15 residues. CDR3 DNA sequence: TGTGCCAGCAGCCTAATGTCCGACAGGACCTACGAGCAGTACTTC. Translated, it gives CASSLMSDRTYEQYF.

This sequence joins TRBV29-1 and TRBJ2-7; D might be TRBD1 or TRBD2, each matching 6 bases. The CDR3 runs 14 residues. CDR1 is SQVTM and CDR2 is ANQGSEA in the germline V gene. Trimming shortened V by 4 bases and J by 0 bases, and 13 bases separated the two germline ends. The CDR3 sequence: CSVARGVTSYEQYF. DNA of the CDR3: TGCAGCGTTGCTAGGGGGGTGACCTCCTACGAGCAGTACTTC.

V usage is TRBV21-1 and J usage is TRBJ1-2; TRBD1, the D gene given by the table, was not confirmed from the DNA. TRBV21-1 is designated a pseudogene. The CDR3 spans 16 residues. The CDR3 here is CASSKERDITNYGYTF. Here the CDR3 DNA reads TGTGCCAGCAGCAAAGAACGGGACATAACTAACTATGGCTACACCTTC.

This clone was seen a handful of times. The chain recombines TRBV28 with TRBJ1-6; TRBD1 matches at 7 bases. The J segment lost 10 bases and the V segment lost 0 bases, leaving 6 bases of the junction unmatched. Germline V lookup: CDR1 MDHEN, CDR2 SYDVKM. The CDR3 length is 15 residues. The CDR3 loop reads CASSLWKTGKSPLHF. The CDR3 DNA reads as TGTGCCAGCAGTTTATGGAAGACAGGGAAATCACCCCTCCACTTT.

This clone turned up a few times. The gene calls are TRBV29-1 and TRBJ1-2; 9 positions match TRBD1. Germline CDR1 SQVTM, CDR2 ANQGSEA. The CDR3 extends over 15 amino acids. V dropped 2 bases and J dropped 8; count of bases not matched to a gene: 12. This chain's CDR3 is CSVELPGQGLYGYTF. The DNA for the CDR3 is TGCAGCGTTGAACTCCCGGGACAGGGCCTATACGGCTACACCTTC.

The chain has TRBV9 and TRBJ2-7; 7 positions match TRBD1. The CDR3 has 14 amino acids. Germline lookup yields CDR1 SGDLS and CDR2 YYNGEE. J gave up 2 bases and V 3 bases, and 5 bases lay outside the gene matches. The CDR3 reads CASSADRVTYEQYF. DNA of the CDR3: TGTGCCAGCAGCGCCGACAGGGTAACCTACGAGCAGTACTTC.

This clone has more than one count but fewer than ten. The chain uses TRBV28 and TRBJ2-7; 8 bases are a match to TRBD1. CDR1 and CDR2 (germline): MDHEN, SYDVKM. V gave up 6 bases and J gave up 1 base; unmatched junction bases: 2. The CDR3 runs to 13 residues. For the CDR3, the DNA is TGTGCCAGCAGACGGACAGGGTCCTACGAGCAGTACTTC. Translating it yields CASRRTGSYEQYF.

This clone appeared a few times. This chain joins TRBV5-4 and TRBJ2-7; 7 bases fit TRBD1. CDR1 SGHNT and CDR2 YYREEE come from the germline V gene (reference sequence). The trim removed 3 bases at V and 6 bases at J, leaving 12 bases unmatched. The CDR3 contains 15 residues. CDR3 nucleotide sequence: TGTGCCAGCAGCTCCCGGACAGGACGTACTAGCGAGCAGTACTTC. This encodes CASSSRTGRTSEQYF.

The chain joins TRBV7-9 to TRBJ1-2; TRBD1 agrees at 7 bases. This CDR3 region has 13 residues. V dropped 5 bases and J dropped 8; count of bases not matched to a gene: 8. Germline assignment: CDR1 SEHNR and CDR2 FQNEAQ (reference sequence). The CDR3 region is CASSLDRVKGYTF. The CDR3 coding sequence is TGTGCCAGCAGCCTTGACAGGGTAAAGGGCTACACCTTC.

V gene TRBV4-1 combines with J gene TRBJ2-1; 15 nucleotides align to TRBD2. Germline-derived CDR1 and CDR2 are MGHRA and YSYEKL. The CDR3 is made up of 18 amino acids. Trimming removed 4 bases from V and 8 bases from J; junction bases left unmatched: 12. The CDR3 bases are TGCGCCAGCAGCCTCGGACTAGCGGGGGGGCCTAATGGGTATGAGCAGTTCTTC. It yields the protein CASSLGLAGGPNGYEQFF.

This clone was counted a few times. This chain connects TRBV7-9 to TRBJ1-4; no firm D call. Germline V lookup: CDR1 SEHNR, CDR2 FQNEAQ (reference sequence). The CDR3 loop spans 14 amino acids. V gave up 7 bases and J gave up 8 bases, with 17 bases separating them. The CDR3 sequence is CASTREGSREKLFF. CDR3 nucleotides: TGTGCCAGCACCCGAGAGGGCAGTCGGGAAAAACTGTTTTTT. The full variable domain, with the rest looked up from reference TRBV7-9 and TRBJ1-4, is DTGVSQNPRHKITKRGQNVTFRCDPISEHNRLYWYRQTLGQGPEFLTYFQNEAQLEKSRLLSDRFSAERPKGSFSTLEIQRTEQGDSAMYLCASTREGSREKLFFGSGTQLSVL.

The rearrangement joins TRBV10-2 to TRBJ1-5; D uncertain. CDR1 is WSHSY, CDR2 SAAADI, per germline. CDR3 length: 14 residues. V lost 2 bases to trimming and J lost 5 bases, with 10 bases between them. The CDR3 nucleotides read TGCGCCAGCAGTGAGCGCGGCAGCTATCAGCCCCAGCATTTT. This encodes CASSERGSYQPQHF.

The chain joins TRBV2 to TRBJ2-3; maybe TRBD1 (5 bases). CDR3 length equals 15 residues. V was shortened by 6 bases and J by 0 bases, with 13 bases between the two germline ends. Looked up from germline, CDR1 is SNHLY and CDR2 is FYNNEI. The CDR3 loop is CASSARRASTDTQYF. The DNA for the CDR3 is TGTGCCAGCAGCGCCCGCAGGGCTAGCACAGATACGCAGTATTTT.

This chain connects TRBV2 to TRBJ1-5; 9 positions agree with TRBD1. From germline, CDR1 is SNHLY and CDR2 FYNNEI. The length of the CDR3 is 14 residues. The trim removed 7 bases at V and 7 bases at J, leaving 8 bases unmatched. The CDR3 nucleotides are TGTGCCAGCACTTCACAGGGGGCGGAACAGCCCCAGCATTTT. Protein sequence: CASTSQGAEQPQHF.

V is TRBV27 and J is TRBJ1-2; TRBD1 is a possible D gene (5 bases). This CDR3 has 17 residues. CDR1 and CDR2 (germline): MNHEY, SMNVEV (reference sequence). With 6 bases removed from V and 3 bases from J, the gap between germline ends came to 23 bases. In DNA, the CDR3 is TGTGCCAGCAGGAACACCCCTTCAGGGTCCCCCCACTATGGCTACACCTTC. This gives the protein CASRNTPSGSPHYGYTF.

The chain joins TRBV5-6 to TRBJ2-3; TRBD2 matches at 8 bases. CDR1 is SGHDT and CDR2 is YYEEEE in the germline V gene. Losses at the gene ends were 0 bases for V and 1 base for J; bases not matched to a gene: 4. The CDR3 contains 16 residues. CDR3 nucleotide sequence: TGTGCCAGCAGCTTGGCTGGACTAGCCGGCACAGATACGCAGTATTTT. It specifies CASSLAGLAGTDTQYF.

This clone has more than one count but fewer than ten. The genes are TRBV11-2 and TRBJ2-3, with 10 bases that match TRBD2. The CDR3 has 16 residues. Losses at the gene ends were 7 bases for V and 2 bases for J; bases not matched to a gene: 9. Germline CDR1 reads SGHAT; CDR2 reads FQNNGV. CDR3 sequence (DNA): TGTGCCAGCACCACGGAGCGGGGGGGCCCCACAGATACGCAGTATTTT. Residues: CASTTERGGPTDTQYF. The full variable domain, completed using reference TRBV11-2 and TRBJ2-3, is EAGVAQSPRYKIIEKRQSVAFWCNPISGHATLYWYQQILGQGPKLLIQFQNNGVVDDSQLPKDRFSAERLKGVDSTLKIQPAKLEDSAVYLCASTTERGGPTDTQYFGPGTRLTVL.

In this sample, this clone turned up a few times. As DNA, the CDR3 is TGTGCCAGCAGTCTCTCGGACAGTTTGAGGTCACCCCTCCACTTT. Translation: CASSLSDSLRSPLHF. This rearrangement joins TRBV6-5 to TRBJ1-6, with D tentatively TRBD1 (6 bases). This CDR3 spans 15 amino acids. Trimming cost V 5 bases and J 10 bases, with 18 bases left between them. The germline V gene encodes CDR1 MNHEY and CDR2 SVGAGI.

The chain joins TRBV14 to TRBJ1-2, with 7 nucleotides matching TRBD1. Germline V gene lookup returns CDR1 SGHDN and CDR2 FVKESK. CDR3 length: 13 amino acids. J lost 4 bases, V lost 5 bases, and 4 bases had no gene match. The CDR3: CASSFRQGYGYTF. The CDR3 DNA reads TGTGCCAGCAGCTTCCGACAGGGCTATGGCTACACCTTC.

The chain joins TRBV7-3 to TRBJ1-1; no firm D call. Trimming pared 8 bases from V and 0 bases from J, leaving 10 bases between. This CDR3 comprises 13 residues. The germline CDR1 and CDR2 sequences are SGHTA and FQGTGA. CDR3 loop: CASSLDLNTEAFF. DNA for the CDR3: TGTGCCAGCTCCCTCGATCTGAACACTGAAGCTTTCTTT.

This clone was detected once. This chain links TRBV6-1 with TRBJ1-4; no clear D. This CDR3 has 14 amino acids. The germline gives CDR1 MNHNS, CDR2 SASEGT. Trimming removed 5 bases at V and 0 bases at J, with 7 bases between. The CDR3 region has the DNA TGTGCCAGCAGTCTGATTACAACTAATGAAAAACTGTTTTTT. Translating gives CASSLITTNEKLFF.

The table lists this clone with many counts. CDR3 nucleotide sequence: TGTGCCAGCAGTGAGGGGACAGGGTCGGCCTATGGCTACACCTTC. It codes for CASSEGTGSAYGYTF. The chain links TRBV2 to TRBJ1-2, with TRBD1 matching over 9 bases. Trimming at V came to 3 bases and at J to 4 bases, leaving 6 bases not matched to a gene. Germline V gene sequence: CDR1 SNHLY, CDR2 FYNNEI. This CDR3 comprises 15 residues.

The CDR3 DNA reads as TGTGCCAGTAGCTCGGACGGGAGTAACAATGAGCAGTTCTTC. Translated: CASSSDGSNNEQFF. The chain uses TRBV19 and TRBJ2-1; the D gene is possibly TRBD2 (6 bases). The CDR3 extends over 14 amino acids. With 6 bases removed from V and 5 bases from J, the gap between germline ends came to 14 bases. The V gene's germline CDR1 is LNHDA and CDR2 SQIVND (reference sequence).